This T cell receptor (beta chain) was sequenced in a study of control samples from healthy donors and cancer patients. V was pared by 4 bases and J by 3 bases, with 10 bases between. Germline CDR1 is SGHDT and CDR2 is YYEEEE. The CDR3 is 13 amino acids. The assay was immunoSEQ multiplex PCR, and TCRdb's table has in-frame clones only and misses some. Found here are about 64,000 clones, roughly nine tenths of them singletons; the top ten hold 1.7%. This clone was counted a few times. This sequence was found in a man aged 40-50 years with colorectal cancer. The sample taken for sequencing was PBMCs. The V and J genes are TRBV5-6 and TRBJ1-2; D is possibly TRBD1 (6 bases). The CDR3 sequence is CASSTTGHYGYTF. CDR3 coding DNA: TGTGCCAGCAGCACAACAGGGCACTATGGCTACACCTTC.